Below are 23 T cell receptor beta chains sequenced from a single sample in a study of CD4 T cells in relation to SARS-CoV-2 and coronaviruses. Their antigens remain unidentified. Measured with immunoSEQ multiplex PCR; TCRdb has only the in-frame clones, and not every one. The sample records 15,000 to 20,000 clones, almost 75% being singletons. The unexposed donors gave CD4+ T cells in about 2011-2019, prior to COVID-19. CD4+ T cells were isolated from the cells after about nine days of culture. The sequenced sample consisted of CD4+ T cells from PBMCs, cultured in vitro. These receptors all stem from a human donor in good health.

The chain couples TRBV5-1 to TRBJ1-2, with D possibly matching TRBD1 (5 bases). Germline values: CDR1 SGHRS, CDR2 YFSETQ. The V gene lost 4 bases and the J gene lost 6 bases, with 13 bases spanning the gap. The CDR3 length is 13 residues. As DNA, the CDR3 is TGCGCCAGCAGCCCGGACATTAGGGATGGCTACACCTTC. It translates to CASSPDIRDGYTF.

The chain combines TRBV3-1 (or the pseudogene TRBV3-2) with TRBJ2-7, with 8 bases identical to TRBD1. V was clipped by 4 bases and J by 3 bases; unmatched bases: 2. Germline V gene sequence: CDR1 LGHDT, CDR2 YNNKEL (reference sequence). CDR3 length equals 13 residues. CDR3 in amino acids: CASSLQGVYEQYF. The DNA of the CDR3 is TGTGCCAGCAGCCTACAGGGGGTCTACGAGCAGTACTTC.

The chain has TRBV5-1 and TRBJ2-2; 10 bases fit TRBD2. Trimming took 1 base from V and 3 from J; bases not matched to a gene: 3. The germline CDR1 and CDR2 sequences are SGHRS and YFSETQ. The CDR3 is 16 amino acids. In DNA form, the CDR3 reads TGCGCCAGCAGCTTGATTAGCGGGGGGCACACCGGGGAGCTGTTTTTT. Protein: CASSLISGGHTGELFF.

In this sample, this clone turned up once. A junction end diverges from the germline sequence, so it may reflect a read error. The CDR3 is CASSQDAGRELSYF. The CDR3 nucleotides read TGCGCCAGCAGCCAAGATGCCGGGAGGGAGTTGTCCTACTTT. The chain links TRBV4-3 to TRBJ1-1, with D unclear. The germline gives CDR1 LGHNA, CDR2 YSLEER. The CDR3 sequence is 14 residues long.

This chain links TRBV6-2 or TRBV6-3 with TRBJ2-1, with TRBD2 identical over 11 bases. Germline V CDR1 and CDR2: MNHEY, SVGEGT. The CDR3 runs 17 residues. V shed 2 bases, J shed 5 bases, and the junction held 8 bases outside the gene matches. CDR3 sequence reads: CASSYPSGSGRDNEQFF. Here the CDR3 DNA reads TGTGCCAGCAGTTACCCCAGTGGTAGCGGGAGGGACAATGAGCAGTTCTTC.

This clone showed up just once. V and J are TRBV11-3 and TRBJ2-5; D not resolved. V was clipped by 5 bases and J by 2 bases, with 3 bases between them. The CDR3 spans 11 residues. Germline V CDR1 and CDR2: SGHNT, YENEEA. In DNA form, the CDR3 reads TGTGCCAGCAGCATTCAAGAGACCCAGTACTTC. Translated, it gives CASSIQETQYF.

The rearrangement uses TRBV6-5 and TRBJ1-2; D unresolved. With 8 bases removed from V and 0 bases from J, the gap between germline ends came to 10 bases. This CDR3 is built from 13 residues. CDR1 is MNHEY, CDR2 SVGAGI, per germline. The CDR3 loop reads CASCRNTNYGYTF. The CDR3, as DNA: TGTGCCAGCTGCAGAAATACTAACTATGGCTACACCTTC.

The chain carries TRBV11-2 and TRBJ1-3; no clear D gene. Germline CDR1 SGHAT, CDR2 FQNNGV. This CDR3 is 12 amino acids long. V was clipped by 5 bases and J by 3 bases, with 5 bases between them. For the CDR3, the DNA is TGTGCCAGCAGCGACAATGGAAACACCATATATTTT. Encoded protein: CASSDNGNTIYF.

The gene calls are TRBV6-1 and TRBJ1-5, with a tentative D call TRBD1 (5 bases). Deletions cut 2 bases from V and 6 bases from J, with 14 bases between. Germline V gene data show CDR1 as MNHNS and CDR2 as SASEGT. The CDR3 runs to 15 residues. CDR3 nucleotide sequence: TGTGCCAGCAGTGAACAACAGGATTCGGGTCAGCCCCAGCATTTT. It yields the protein CASSEQQDSGQPQHF.

This clone was detected only once. The V call is TRBV19, the J call TRBJ2-7, with TRBD2 matching over 10 bases. The ends lost 6 bases at V and 0 bases at J; junction bases unmatched: 5. The CDR3 loop spans 15 amino acids. CDR1 and CDR2 from the germline V gene are LNHDA and SQIVND (reference sequence). The CDR3 region is CASRLAGDLSYEQYF. DNA of the CDR3: TGTGCCAGTAGGCTAGCGGGGGACCTCTCCTACGAGCAGTACTTC.

V is TRBV28 and J is TRBJ1-1, with D uncertain. The CDR3 runs 12 residues. Deletions cut 8 bases from V and 1 base from J, with 8 bases between. In germline, CDR1 is MDHEN, CDR2 SYDVKM. CDR3 loop: CASGGPNTEAFF. The CDR3 DNA follows: TGTGCCAGCGGAGGACCGAACACTGAAGCTTTCTTT.

The V gene is TRBV7-9, the J gene TRBJ2-7; TRBD2 is a possible D gene (7 bases). The CDR3 loop spans 17 amino acids. Deletions cut 4 bases from V and 3 bases from J, with 22 bases between. Germline V gene sequence: CDR1 SEHNR, CDR2 FQNEAQ (reference sequence). The CDR3 region has the DNA TGTGCCAGCAGCTCATTGGGGGGGGCAAGGAGGCTCTACGAGCAGTACTTC. Amino acid sequence: CASSSLGGARRLYEQYF.

V and J are TRBV18 and TRBJ2-1; TRBD1 aligns across 11 bases. The CDR3 runs 17 residues. With 3 bases clipped from V and 4 bases from J, the junction kept 8 bases outside the gene matches. Germline loops: CDR1 KGHSH, CDR2 LQKENI. The CDR3 spells CASSPPTGTGGYNEQFF. In DNA form, the CDR3 reads TGTGCCAGCTCACCTCCAACCGGGACAGGGGGATACAATGAGCAGTTCTTC.

This clone has only one observation. The J gene is TRBJ2-7, the V gene TRBV6-2 or TRBV6-3, with TRBD2 matching over 10 bases. Trimming cost V 3 bases and J 9 bases; bases outside gene matches: 11. This CDR3 region has 15 residues. Germline lookup yields CDR1 MNHEY and CDR2 SVGEGT. CDR3: CASSYRPSGSLAQYF. DNA for the CDR3: TGTGCCAGCAGTTATCGTCCTAGCGGGAGTTTGGCGCAGTACTTC.

This sequence joins TRBV6-1 and TRBJ2-7; D uncertain. The germline V gene has CDR1 MNHNS and CDR2 SASEGT. Trimming shortened V by 8 bases and J by 3 bases, and 11 bases separated the two germline ends. The CDR3 spans 12 residues. The CDR3 spells CASGPTGYEQYF. In DNA, the CDR3 is TGTGCCAGCGGCCCGACGGGCTACGAGCAGTACTTC.

The chain joins TRBV19 to TRBJ1-6; a possible D gene is TRBD1 (6 bases). Germline V CDR1 and CDR2: LNHDA, SQIVND (reference sequence). The CDR3 is made up of 19 amino acids. V dropped 7 bases and J dropped 13 bases, with 35 bases sitting between them. In DNA form, the CDR3 reads TGTGCCAGTACCCCGAAGTATGGAAGCCGGGACATCCATAATCGGCCCCTCCACTTT. Amino acid sequence: CASTPKYGSRDIHNRPLHF.

V and J are TRBV29-1 and TRBJ1-1, with D perhaps TRBD1 (6 bases). Germline CDR1 reads SQVTM; CDR2 reads ANQGSEA. V dropped 2 bases and J dropped 3 bases, with 16 bases sitting between them. CDR3 length: 15 residues. Here the CDR3 DNA reads TGCAGCGTTGAACCCCACGGGGGCAGGGACACTGAAGCTTTCTTT. This translates into CSVEPHGGRDTEAFF.

The rearrangement links TRBV6-6 to TRBJ1-1, with TRBD1 matching over 7 bases. The germline CDR1 and CDR2 sequences are MNHNY and SVGAGI (reference sequence). CDR3 size: 14 residues. The V gene end was trimmed by 2 bases and the J gene end by 3 bases; junction bases not matched to a gene: 3. CDR3: CASSYQQGDTEAFF. The DNA of the CDR3 is TGTGCCAGCAGTTACCAGCAGGGGGACACTGAAGCTTTCTTT.

A note on this clone: Germline is not matched at one junction end, which may reflect a read error. The chain uses TRBV6-5 and TRBJ1-2; TRBD1 is a possible D gene (5 bases). The CDR3 spans 14 residues. Germline CDR1 MNHEY, CDR2 SVGAGI. CDR3 amino acids: CASTYGQGLYGYTF. CDR3 nucleotides: TGTGCCAGCACTTACGGGCAGGGCCTCTATGGCTACACCTTC.

J is TRBJ2-7 and V is TRBV4-1, with 9 bases matching TRBD2. The CDR3 is made up of 15 amino acids. The germline V gene has CDR1 MGHRA and CDR2 YSYEKL. Trimming at V came to 1 base and at J to 4 bases, leaving 5 bases not matched to a gene. The CDR3 sequence: CASSQVTSGKYEQYF. As DNA, the CDR3 is TGCGCCAGCAGCCAAGTGACTAGCGGAAAGTACGAGCAGTACTTC.

The V and J genes are TRBV4-1 and TRBJ1-5; 9 bases agree with TRBD1. The J segment lost 3 bases and the V segment lost 2 bases, leaving 8 bases of the junction unmatched. Germline V gene lookup returns CDR1 MGHRA and CDR2 YSYEKL. The CDR3 totals 17 residues. CDR3 protein: CASSQLTGGNINQPQHF. CDR3 nucleotides: TGCGCCAGCAGCCAACTTACAGGGGGCAATATCAATCAGCCCCAGCATTTT.

This sequence joins TRBV10-3 and TRBJ1-3; 7 bases agree with TRBD1. Per the germline V gene, CDR1 is ENHRY and CDR2 is SYGVKD. This CDR3 has 14 amino acids. The ends lost 3 bases at V and 6 bases at J; junction bases unmatched: 5. The CDR3 region is CAISDKGAVNTIYF. CDR3 coding DNA: TGTGCCATCAGTGATAAGGGGGCGGTAAACACCATATATTTT.

This CDR3 is CASSRTPRELFF. Here the CDR3 DNA reads TGCGCCAGCAGCCGAACCCCAAGGGAGCTGTTTTTT. The rearrangement joins TRBV4-1 to TRBJ2-2; D is unclear. Trimming took 4 bases from V and 9 from J, leaving 9 bases between them. The CDR3 sequence is 12 residues long. Germline CDR1 reads MGHRA; CDR2 reads YSYEKL.